This T cell receptor (beta chain) came from a study of blood T cells in healthy people across ages. CDR3 size: 15 residues. The V gene's germline CDR1 is SGHRS and CDR2 YFSETQ. Trimming stripped 3 bases from V and 4 bases from J, with 15 bases between. Study-level findings and limits: Naive CD4+ cell counts and diversity both ran higher in long-lived than in aged donors.

This clonotype was counted between two and nine times. As yet, its antigen is unknown. Alongside a J-beta primer mix, a sample-barcoded 5' primer served in a second PCR lasting about 7 to 12 cycles. TCRdb redid the calling of the 5' RACE reads with MiXCR, one entry per CDR3 protein. The repertoire holds approximately 800,000 distinct CDR3 sequences, with about a quarter as singletons. This sample also appeared in a second study, on T cells of mothers and their children. That publication notes: Amplification in the second PCR used the M1S primer, which added sample barcodes and 2-4 random nucleotides. Sequencing returned over 9 million TCR beta CDR3 reads per mother and around 3 million per child. Inherited differences only slightly affect thymic shaping of TCR recombination output.

The TCR originated in a boy aged 10-17 years in good health. The material sequenced was blood. The rearrangement joins TRBV5-1 to TRBJ2-3, with D maybe TRBD2 (5 bases). CDR3 bases: TGCGCCAGCAGCTCCGCCGGGGTTTGGGCAGATACGCAGTATTTT. Translating gives CASSSAGVWADTQYF.